This T cell receptor beta chain emerged from a study of response to subunit inactivated influenza vaccine. Looked up from germline, CDR1 is MDHEN and CDR2 is SYDVKM. The CDR3 is 16 residues long. Trimming took 4 bases from V and 3 from J, leaving 16 bases between them. TCRdb processed the RT-PCR reads anew with MiXCR; each CDR3 protein has one entry. The sample has some 500,000 distinct CDR3 sequences; 16% are singletons. This receptor was obtained from a man aged 50-75 years who received an inactivated influenza vaccine. The genes are TRBV28 and TRBJ2-1, with D perhaps matching TRBD1 (6 bases). This specimen was CD4+ T cells sorted from PBMCs, taken less than 30 months after vaccination. The CDR3 protein is CASSSAGTQLYNEQFF. The CDR3 DNA is TGTGCCAGCAGTTCCGCCGGGACACAACTCTACAATGAGCAGTTCTTC.